Below are 14 T cell receptor beta chains sequenced from a single sample in a study of vaccination and CD4 T cells after COVID-19 (dated 2022 in TCRdb). Receptor libraries were prepared by PCR. The instrument given in TCRdb is Illumina iSeq 100. TCR sequencing of DNA from cultured CD4+ T cells used the Oncomine TCR Beta short-read assay at the Johns Hopkins FTIC core. Through fastp at Q25 and MiXCR, TCRdb rebuilt clones from the public reads, retaining in-frame beta chains. For every CDR3 protein sequence, its rows merge into one entry that carries the most common genes and DNA. This sample is represented by more than 4,500 distinct CDR3 sequences; around 50% of them were singletons. Approximately 28% of the sample is held by the ten biggest clonotypes. The sample's treatment or condition, from its label and the paper: approximately nine-day PBMC culture with coronavirus spike peptide pools or control peptides (ViraFEST assay).

Their target antigens are unknown. Sequenced sample: CD4+ T cells from blood, cultured in vitro. The receptors were sampled from a human donor who had recovered from COVID-19.

The chain links TRBV20-1 to TRBJ2-7, with TRBD2 identical over 7 bases. This CDR3 is built from 14 residues. Germline V gene lookup returns CDR1 DFQATT and CDR2 SNEGSKA (reference sequence). Trimming at V came to 6 bases and at J to 1 base, leaving 9 bases not matched to a gene. For the CDR3, the DNA is TGCAGTGCCTGGCCGGGACTACCTTCCTACGAGCAGTACTTC. Amino acids: CSAWPGLPSYEQYF.

This clonotype was seen only a few times. V usage is TRBV11-3 and J usage is TRBJ2-7; D remains ambiguous. Germline lookup yields CDR1 SGHNT and CDR2 YENEEA. The germline V and J ends were trimmed by 1 base and 6 bases, with 10 bases remaining between them. The CDR3 contains 13 residues. The CDR3 sequence: CASSLGPTREQYF. In nucleotides, the CDR3 is TGTGCCAGCAGCTTAGGTCCCACCCGCGAGCAGTACTTC. The full variable domain, completed using reference TRBV11-3 and TRBJ2-7, is EAGVVQSPRYKIIEKKQPVAFWCNPISGHNTLYWYLQNLGQGPELLIRYENEEAVDDSQLPKDRFSAERLKGVDSTLKIQPAELGDSAVYLCASSLGPTREQYFGPGTRLTVT.

By frequency in the sample, this clonotype is medium-sized (0.01 to 0.1%). The chain links TRBV9 to TRBJ2-3, with TRBD2 matching 10 bases. V shed 0 bases and J 2 bases; nucleotides not matched to a gene: 12. The CDR3 runs 19 residues. CDR1 and CDR2 (germline): SGDLS, YYNGEE. CDR3 region: CASSVGLAGDRIYTDTQYF. Here the CDR3 DNA reads TGTGCCAGCAGCGTAGGGCTAGCGGGAGATCGGATTTACACAGATACGCAGTATTTT.

The CDR3 loop is CASSKLAGGPYNEQFF. CDR3 coding DNA: TGTGCCAGCAGCAAGCTAGCGGGAGGACCCTACAATGAGCAGTTCTTC. This rearrangement joins TRBV11-3 to TRBJ2-1; 11 positions match TRBD2. This CDR3 spans 16 amino acids. Germline V lookup: CDR1 SGHNT, CDR2 YENEEA. The ends lost 5 bases at V and 2 bases at J; junction bases unmatched: 5.

V gene TRBV7-9 combines with J gene TRBJ1-2; no clear D. Germline loops: CDR1 SEHNR, CDR2 FQNEAQ (reference sequence). The CDR3 covers 12 residues. The ends were cut back, 3 bases at V and 7 bases at J, with 9 bases in the middle. CDR3 sequence: CASSLNVLGYTF. Written as DNA, the CDR3 is TGTGCCAGCAGCTTGAATGTGCTTGGCTACACCTTC.

V gene TRBV19 combines with J gene TRBJ2-7; D ambiguous. V lost 3 bases and J lost 4, with 13 bases in between. The CDR3 covers 14 residues. Germline V gene data show CDR1 as LNHDA and CDR2 as SQIVND (reference sequence). The CDR3 loop is CASSMELSAYEQYF. The CDR3 region has the DNA TGTGCCAGTAGTATGGAACTGTCTGCTTACGAGCAGTACTTC.

The V and J genes are TRBV4-2 and TRBJ2-1; 11 positions agree with TRBD2. Looked up from germline, CDR1 is LGHNA and CDR2 is YNFKEQ. V lost 4 bases and J lost 6; bases outside the gene matches: 5. The CDR3 loop spans 15 amino acids. The CDR3: CASSRTGTSGNEQFF. DNA for the CDR3: TGTGCCAGCAGCCGAACCGGGACTAGCGGCAATGAGCAGTTCTTC.

The chain couples TRBV5-1 to TRBJ1-2; no definite D call. The CDR3 has 15 residues. CDR1 is SGHRS, CDR2 YFSETQ, per germline. Trimming removed 5 bases at V and 3 bases at J, with 17 bases between. The DNA for the CDR3 is TGCGCCAGCAGGTTATCTCCGGACGGGGACTATGGCTACACCTTC. As protein: CASRLSPDGDYGYTF.

This clonotype was found a few times. CDR3 in amino acids: CSARGVLGTDTQYF. As DNA, the CDR3 is TGCAGTGCTAGAGGGGTGCTAGGCACAGATACGCAGTATTTT. The chain uses TRBV20-1 and TRBJ2-3; D is ambiguous. The CDR3 spans 14 residues. The V and J ends lost 1 base and 1 base respectively, with 9 bases between them. Germline V gene sequence: CDR1 DFQATT, CDR2 SNEGSKA (reference sequence).

This clonotype was detected only once. The rearrangement uses TRBV20-1 and TRBJ2-7, with D perhaps being TRBD1 or TRBD2 (6 bases each). Germline V gene sequence: CDR1 DFQATT, CDR2 SNEGSKA (reference sequence). V was clipped by 3 bases and J by 4 bases, with 13 bases between them. The CDR3 has 13 residues. The CDR3 DNA sequence: TGCAGTGCTAGTTCGGGGGCGCCGTACGAGCAGTACTTC. Translation: CSASSGAPYEQYF.

V and J are TRBV27 and TRBJ2-7; D is unresolved. Per germline, CDR1 MNHEY and CDR2 SMNVEV (reference sequence). The CDR3 consists of 13 residues. Trimming cost V 2 bases and J 5 bases, with 10 bases left between them. CDR3 loop: CASSLKAGHEQYF. The CDR3 DNA is TGTGCCAGCAGTTTAAAAGCAGGCCACGAGCAGTACTTC.

This chain connects TRBV24-1 to TRBJ2-7; D may be TRBD1 (6 bases). V was shortened by 0 bases and J by 9 bases, with 11 bases between the two germline ends. This CDR3 has 13 residues. The germline CDR1 and CDR2 sequences are KGHDR and SFDVKD. This CDR3 is CATSDLLQGMQYF. For the CDR3, the DNA is TGTGCCACCAGTGATTTGCTCCAGGGGATGCAGTACTTC.

The chain uses TRBV7-2 and TRBJ2-3; 11 nucleotides agree with TRBD2. The CDR3 runs to 16 residues. After removal of 5 bases from V and 0 bases from J, the junction contained 4 bases not matched to a gene. The V gene's germline CDR1 is SGHTA and CDR2 FQGNSA. CDR3 sequence reads: CASSPGLAVSTDTQYF. In nucleotides, the CDR3 is TGTGCCAGCAGCCCGGGACTAGCGGTTAGCACAGATACGCAGTATTTT.

The gene calls are TRBV24-1 and TRBJ2-5; TRBD2 might be the D (5 bases). The germline CDR1 and CDR2 sequences are KGHDR and SFDVKD. The CDR3 loop spans 12 amino acids. The V end was cut by 6 bases, the J end by 7 bases, with 11 bases between. CDR3 nucleotide sequence: TGTGCCACCAGTCAGGCCCGGGGGACCCAGTACTTC. As protein: CATSQARGTQYF.